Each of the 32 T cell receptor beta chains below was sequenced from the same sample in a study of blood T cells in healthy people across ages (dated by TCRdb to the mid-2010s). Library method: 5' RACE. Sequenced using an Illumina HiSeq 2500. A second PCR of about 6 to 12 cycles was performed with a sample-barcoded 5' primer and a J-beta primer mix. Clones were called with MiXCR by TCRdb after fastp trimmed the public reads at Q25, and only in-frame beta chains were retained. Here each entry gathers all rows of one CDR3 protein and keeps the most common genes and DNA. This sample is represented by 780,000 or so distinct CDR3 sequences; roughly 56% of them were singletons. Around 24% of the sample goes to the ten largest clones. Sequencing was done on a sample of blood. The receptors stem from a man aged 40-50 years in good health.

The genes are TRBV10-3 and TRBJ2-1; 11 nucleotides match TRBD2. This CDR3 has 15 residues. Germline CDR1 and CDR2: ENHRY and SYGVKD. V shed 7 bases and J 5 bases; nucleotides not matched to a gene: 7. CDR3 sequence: CAIKNSGLADNEQFF. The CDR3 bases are TGTGCCATCAAAAATTCGGGACTAGCGGACAATGAGCAGTTCTTC.

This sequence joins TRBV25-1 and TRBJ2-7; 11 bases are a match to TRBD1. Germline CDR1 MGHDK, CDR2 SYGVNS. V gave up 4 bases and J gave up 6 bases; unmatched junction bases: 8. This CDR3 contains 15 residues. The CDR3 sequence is CASSAPGTGGGEQYF. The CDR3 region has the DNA TGTGCCAGCAGTGCGCCCGGGACAGGGGGGGGCGAGCAGTACTTC.

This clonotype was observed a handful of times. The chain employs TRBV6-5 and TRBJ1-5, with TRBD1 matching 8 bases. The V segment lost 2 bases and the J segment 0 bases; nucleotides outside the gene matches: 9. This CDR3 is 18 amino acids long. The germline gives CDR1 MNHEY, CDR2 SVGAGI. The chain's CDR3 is CASSYIGTGGISNQPQHF. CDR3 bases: TGTGCCAGCAGTTACATCGGTACAGGGGGAATTAGCAATCAGCCCCAGCATTTT.

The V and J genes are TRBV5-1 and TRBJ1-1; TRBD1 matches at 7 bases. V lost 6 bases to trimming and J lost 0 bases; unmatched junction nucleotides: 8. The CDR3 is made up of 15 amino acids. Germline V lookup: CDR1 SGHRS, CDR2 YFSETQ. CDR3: CASTNPQGMNTEAFF. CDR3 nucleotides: TGCGCCAGCACTAATCCACAGGGGATGAACACTGAAGCTTTCTTT.

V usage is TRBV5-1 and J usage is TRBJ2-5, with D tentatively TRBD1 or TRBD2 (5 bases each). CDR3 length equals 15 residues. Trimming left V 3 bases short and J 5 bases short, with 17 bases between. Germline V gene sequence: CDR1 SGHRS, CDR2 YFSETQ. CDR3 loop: CASSSPLGVVETQYF. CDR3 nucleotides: TGCGCCAGCAGCTCCCCCCTGGGGGTCGTGGAGACCCAGTACTTC.

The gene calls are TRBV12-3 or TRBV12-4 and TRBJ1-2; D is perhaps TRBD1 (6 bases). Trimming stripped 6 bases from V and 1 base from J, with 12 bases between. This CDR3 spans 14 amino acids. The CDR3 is CASSIHRVNYGYTF. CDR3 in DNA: TGTGCCAGCAGCATCCACAGGGTTAACTATGGCTACACCTTC.

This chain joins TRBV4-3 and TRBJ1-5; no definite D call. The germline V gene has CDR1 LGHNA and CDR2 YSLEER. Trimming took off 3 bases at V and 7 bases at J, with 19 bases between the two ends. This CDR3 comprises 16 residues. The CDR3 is CASSHEPRGSGQPQHF. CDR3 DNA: TGCGCCAGCAGCCATGAGCCGAGAGGGTCTGGGCAGCCCCAGCATTTT.

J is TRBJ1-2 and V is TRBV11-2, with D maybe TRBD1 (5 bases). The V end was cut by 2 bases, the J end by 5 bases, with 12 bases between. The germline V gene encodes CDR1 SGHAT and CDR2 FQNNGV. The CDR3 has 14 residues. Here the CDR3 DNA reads TGTGCCAGCAGCTTAAGCAGGGAGGCATATGGCTACACCTTC. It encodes CASSLSREAYGYTF.

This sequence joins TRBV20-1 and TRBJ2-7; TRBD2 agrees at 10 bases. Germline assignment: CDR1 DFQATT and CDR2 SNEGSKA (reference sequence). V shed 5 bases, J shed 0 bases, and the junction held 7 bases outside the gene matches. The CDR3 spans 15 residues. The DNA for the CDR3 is TGCAGTGCTCCAGACCCTAGCGGGAGCTCCTACGAGCAGTACTTC. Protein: CSAPDPSGSSYEQYF.

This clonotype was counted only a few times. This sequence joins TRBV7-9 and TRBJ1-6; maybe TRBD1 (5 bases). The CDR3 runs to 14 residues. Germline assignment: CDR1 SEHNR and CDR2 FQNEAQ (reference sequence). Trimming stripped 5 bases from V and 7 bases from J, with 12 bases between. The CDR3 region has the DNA TGTGCCAGCAGCCGAGACAGTGAAAATTCACCCCTCCACTTT. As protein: CASSRDSENSPLHF. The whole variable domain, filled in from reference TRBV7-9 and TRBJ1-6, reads DTGVSQNPRHKITKRGQNVTFRCDPISEHNRLYWYRQTLGQGPEFLTYFQNEAQLEKSRLLSDRFSAERPKGSFSTLEIQRTEQGDSAMYLCASSRDSENSPLHFGNGTRLTVT.

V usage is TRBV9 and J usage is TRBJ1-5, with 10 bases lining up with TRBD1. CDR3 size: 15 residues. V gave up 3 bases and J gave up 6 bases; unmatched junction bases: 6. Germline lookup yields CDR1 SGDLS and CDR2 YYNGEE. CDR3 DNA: TGTGCCAGCAGCGCCGGGACAGGGGTGGGTCAGCCCCAGCATTTT. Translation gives CASSAGTGVGQPQHF.

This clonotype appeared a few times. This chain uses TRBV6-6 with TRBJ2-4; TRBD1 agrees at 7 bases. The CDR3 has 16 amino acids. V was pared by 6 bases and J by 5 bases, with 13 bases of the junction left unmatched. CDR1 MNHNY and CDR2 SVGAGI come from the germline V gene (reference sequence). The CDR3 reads CASSPSGTVIENIQYF. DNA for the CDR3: TGTGCCAGCAGCCCATCCGGGACAGTGATCGAAAACATTCAGTACTTC.

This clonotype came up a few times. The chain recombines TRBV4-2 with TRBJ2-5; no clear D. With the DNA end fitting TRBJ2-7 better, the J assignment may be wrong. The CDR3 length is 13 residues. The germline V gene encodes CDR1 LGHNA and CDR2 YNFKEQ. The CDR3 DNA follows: TGTGCCAGCAGCCAAGAGAGGATCTACGAGCAGTACTTC. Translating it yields CASSQERIYEQYF.

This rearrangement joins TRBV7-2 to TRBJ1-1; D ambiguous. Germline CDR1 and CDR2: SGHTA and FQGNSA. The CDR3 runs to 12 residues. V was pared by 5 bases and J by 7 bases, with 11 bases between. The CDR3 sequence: CASSPWTGEAFF. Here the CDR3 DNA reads TGTGCCAGCAGCCCTTGGACGGGTGAAGCTTTCTTT.

The CDR3 bases are TGTGCCAGCAGATCGGGGGTGAACACAGATACGCAGTATTTT. Translating gives CASRSGVNTDTQYF. This chain connects TRBV12-3 or TRBV12-4 to TRBJ2-3; D may be TRBD2 (6 bases). This CDR3 has 14 residues. V was cut by 6 bases and J by 2 bases, with 12 bases left in between.

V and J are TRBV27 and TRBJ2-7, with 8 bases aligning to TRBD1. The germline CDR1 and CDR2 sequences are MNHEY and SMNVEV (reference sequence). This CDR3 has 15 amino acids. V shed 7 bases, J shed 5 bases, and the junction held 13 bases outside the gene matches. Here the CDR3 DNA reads TGTGCCAGCAAGGGCGGCAGGGGGCGTCTCAACGAGCAGTACTTC. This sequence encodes CASKGGRGRLNEQYF.

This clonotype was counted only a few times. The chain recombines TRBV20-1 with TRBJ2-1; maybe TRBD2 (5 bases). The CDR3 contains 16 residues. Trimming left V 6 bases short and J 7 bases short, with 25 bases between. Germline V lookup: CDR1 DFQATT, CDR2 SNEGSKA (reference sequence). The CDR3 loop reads CSARRQTTGFWNEQFF. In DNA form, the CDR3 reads TGCAGTGCCCGCAGGCAGACTACCGGTTTTTGGAATGAGCAGTTCTTC.

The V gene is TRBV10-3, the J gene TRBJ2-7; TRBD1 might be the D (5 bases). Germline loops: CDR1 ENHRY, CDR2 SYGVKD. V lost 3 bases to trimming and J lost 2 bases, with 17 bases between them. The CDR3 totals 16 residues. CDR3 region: CAISDSSYRSPYEQYF. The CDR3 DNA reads TGTGCCATCAGTGATTCGAGTTACAGGTCCCCCTACGAGCAGTACTTC.

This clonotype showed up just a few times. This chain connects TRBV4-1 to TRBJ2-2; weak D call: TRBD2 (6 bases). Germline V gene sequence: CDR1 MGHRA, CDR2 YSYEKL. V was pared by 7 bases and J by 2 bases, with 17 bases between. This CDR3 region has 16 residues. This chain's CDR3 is CASKGISGGNTGELFF. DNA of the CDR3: TGCGCCAGCAAGGGTATTAGCGGAGGAAACACCGGGGAGCTGTTTTTT.

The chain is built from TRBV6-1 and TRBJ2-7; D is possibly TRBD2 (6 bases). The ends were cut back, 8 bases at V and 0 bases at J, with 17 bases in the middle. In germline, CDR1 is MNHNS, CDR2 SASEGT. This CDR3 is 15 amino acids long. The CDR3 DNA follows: TGTGCCAGCCATTTGGGGACTGAGAGCTCCTACGAGCAGTACTTC. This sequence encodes CASHLGTESSYEQYF.

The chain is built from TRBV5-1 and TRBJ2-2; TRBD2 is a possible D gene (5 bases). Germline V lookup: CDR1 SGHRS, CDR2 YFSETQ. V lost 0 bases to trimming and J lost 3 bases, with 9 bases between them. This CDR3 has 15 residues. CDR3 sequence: CASSLAGVDTGELFF. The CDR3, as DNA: TGCGCCAGCAGCTTGGCCGGGGTCGACACCGGGGAGCTGTTTTTT.

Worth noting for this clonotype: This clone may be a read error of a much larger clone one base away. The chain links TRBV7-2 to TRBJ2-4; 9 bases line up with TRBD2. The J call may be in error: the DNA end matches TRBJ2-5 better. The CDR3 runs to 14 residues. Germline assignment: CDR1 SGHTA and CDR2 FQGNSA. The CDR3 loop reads CASSTGLAGETQYF. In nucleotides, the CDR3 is TGTGCCAGCAGCACGGGACTAGCAGGGGAGACCCAGTACTTC.

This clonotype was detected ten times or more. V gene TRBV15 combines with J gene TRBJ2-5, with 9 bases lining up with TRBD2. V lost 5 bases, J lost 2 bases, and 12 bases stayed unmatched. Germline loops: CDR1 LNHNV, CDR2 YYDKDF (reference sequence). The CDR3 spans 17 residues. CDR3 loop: CATSGGAGLARQETQYF. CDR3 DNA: TGTGCCACCAGCGGAGGCGCCGGACTAGCGAGACAAGAGACCCAGTACTTC.

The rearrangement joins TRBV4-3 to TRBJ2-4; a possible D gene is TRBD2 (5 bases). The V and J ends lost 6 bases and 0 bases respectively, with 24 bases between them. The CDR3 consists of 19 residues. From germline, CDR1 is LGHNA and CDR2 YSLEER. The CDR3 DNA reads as TGCGCCAGCAGACAATCACACAGACTTTTAGGACTAGCCAAAAACATTCAGTACTTC. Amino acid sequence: CASRQSHRLLGLAKNIQYF.

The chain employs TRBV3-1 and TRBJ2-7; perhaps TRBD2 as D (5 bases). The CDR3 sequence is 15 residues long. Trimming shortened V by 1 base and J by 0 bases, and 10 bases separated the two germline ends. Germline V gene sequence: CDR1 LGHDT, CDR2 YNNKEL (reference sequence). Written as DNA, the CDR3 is TGTGCCAGCAGCCAAGCGGCGGGTAGCTCCTACGAGCAGTACTTC. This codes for CASSQAAGSSYEQYF.

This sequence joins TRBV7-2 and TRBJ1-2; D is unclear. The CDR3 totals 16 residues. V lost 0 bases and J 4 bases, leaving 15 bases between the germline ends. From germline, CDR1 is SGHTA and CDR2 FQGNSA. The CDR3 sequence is CASSLALAAKSYGYTF. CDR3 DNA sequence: TGTGCCAGCAGCTTAGCGCTGGCGGCGAAAAGCTATGGCTACACCTTC.

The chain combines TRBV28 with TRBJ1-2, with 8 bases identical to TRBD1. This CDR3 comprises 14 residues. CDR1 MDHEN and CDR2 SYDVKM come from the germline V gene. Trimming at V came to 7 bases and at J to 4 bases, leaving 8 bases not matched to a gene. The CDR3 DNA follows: TGTGCCAGCACCGGGGGACAGGTCGGCTATGGCTACACCTTC. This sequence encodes CASTGGQVGYGYTF.

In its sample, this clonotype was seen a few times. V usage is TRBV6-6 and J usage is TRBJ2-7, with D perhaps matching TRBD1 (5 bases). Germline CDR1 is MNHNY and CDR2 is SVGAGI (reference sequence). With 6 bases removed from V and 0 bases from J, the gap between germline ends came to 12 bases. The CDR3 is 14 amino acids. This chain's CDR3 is CASSQGSFSYEQYF. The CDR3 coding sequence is TGTGCCAGCAGCCAGGGCAGCTTCTCCTACGAGCAGTACTTC.

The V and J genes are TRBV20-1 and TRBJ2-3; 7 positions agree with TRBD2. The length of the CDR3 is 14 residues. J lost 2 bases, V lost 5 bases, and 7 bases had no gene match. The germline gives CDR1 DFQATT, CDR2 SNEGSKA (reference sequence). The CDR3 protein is CSALAEPITDTQYF. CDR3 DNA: TGCAGTGCTCTAGCGGAACCGATCACAGATACGCAGTATTTT.

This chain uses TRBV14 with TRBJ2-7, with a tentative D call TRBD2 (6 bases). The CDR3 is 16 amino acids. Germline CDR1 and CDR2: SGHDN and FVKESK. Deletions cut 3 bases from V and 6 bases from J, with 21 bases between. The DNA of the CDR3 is TGTGCCAGCAGCCACCCGACTAGTTCCATCCCCTCCGAGCAGTACTTC. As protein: CASSHPTSSIPSEQYF.

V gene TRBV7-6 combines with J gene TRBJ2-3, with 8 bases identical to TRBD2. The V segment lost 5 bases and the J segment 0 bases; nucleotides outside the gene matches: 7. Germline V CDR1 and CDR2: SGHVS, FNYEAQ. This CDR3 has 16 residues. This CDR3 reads CASSPGGGLSTDTQYF. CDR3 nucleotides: TGTGCCAGCAGCCCGGGGGGGGGTTTAAGCACAGATACGCAGTATTTT.

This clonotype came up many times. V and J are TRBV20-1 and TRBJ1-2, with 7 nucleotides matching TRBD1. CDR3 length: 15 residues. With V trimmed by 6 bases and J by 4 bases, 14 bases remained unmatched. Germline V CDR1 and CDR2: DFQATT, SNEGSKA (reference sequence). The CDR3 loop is CSATSRDSPTYGYTF. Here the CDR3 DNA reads TGCAGTGCCACAAGCCGGGACAGTCCGACCTATGGCTACACCTTC.